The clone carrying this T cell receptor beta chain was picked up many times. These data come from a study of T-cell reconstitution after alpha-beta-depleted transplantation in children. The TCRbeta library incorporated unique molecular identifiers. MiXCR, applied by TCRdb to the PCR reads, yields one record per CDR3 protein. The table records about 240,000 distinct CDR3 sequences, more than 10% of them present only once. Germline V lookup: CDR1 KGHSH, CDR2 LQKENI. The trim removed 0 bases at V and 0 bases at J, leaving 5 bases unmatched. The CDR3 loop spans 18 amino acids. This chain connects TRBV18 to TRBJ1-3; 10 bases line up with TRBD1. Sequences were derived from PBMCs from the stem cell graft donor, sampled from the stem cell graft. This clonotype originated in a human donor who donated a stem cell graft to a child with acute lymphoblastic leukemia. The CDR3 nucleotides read TGTGCCAGCTCACCACCGTGGACAGGGGGAAACTCTGGAAACACCATATATTTT. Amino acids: CASSPPWTGGNSGNTIYF.